The T cell receptor beta chain under discussion was sequenced for a study of spatial heterogeneity in lung cancer. Study context: Consistent detection of more beta-chain than alpha-chain sequences was observed.

Time point of the sample: sample taken at primary tumor resection. Tumor, nontumor lung or frozen PBMC supplied whole RNA, sequenced without sorting. The study tagged each TCR cDNA molecule with a unique molecular identifier. TCRdb passed the 5' RACE reads through MiXCR, listing each CDR3 protein once. This table has around 89,000 distinct CDR3 sequences, more than 10% appearing once. In its sample, this clonotype was seen a few times. The germline CDR1 and CDR2 sequences are DFQATT and SNEGSKA (reference sequence). With 7 bases removed from V and 6 bases from J, the gap between germline ends came to 10 bases. The CDR3 totals 12 residues.

This chain joins TRBV20-1 and TRBJ2-6; D is perhaps TRBD2 (6 bases). Sequencing used PBMCs, obtained at surgery. The source of this sequence is a male donor with early-stage non-small cell lung cancer. CDR3: CSGRVKANVLTF. CDR3 nucleotide sequence: TGCAGTGGGAGGGTGAAGGCCAACGTCCTGACTTTC.